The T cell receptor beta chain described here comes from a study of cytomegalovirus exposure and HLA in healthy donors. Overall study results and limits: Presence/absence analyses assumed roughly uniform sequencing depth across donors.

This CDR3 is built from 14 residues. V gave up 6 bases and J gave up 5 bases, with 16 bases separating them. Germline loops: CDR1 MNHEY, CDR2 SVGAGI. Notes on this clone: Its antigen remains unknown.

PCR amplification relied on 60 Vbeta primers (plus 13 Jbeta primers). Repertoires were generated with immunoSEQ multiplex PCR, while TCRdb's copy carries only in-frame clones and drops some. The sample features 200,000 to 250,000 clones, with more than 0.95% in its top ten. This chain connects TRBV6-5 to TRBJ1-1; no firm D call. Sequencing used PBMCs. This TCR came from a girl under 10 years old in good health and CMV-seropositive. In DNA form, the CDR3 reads TGTGCCAGCAGGGAAGACCCACCGGGAACTGAAGCTTTCTTT. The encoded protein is CASREDPPGTEAFF.